This T cell receptor (beta chain) was sequenced for a study of beta chain features in type 1 diabetes. Study results and caveats: TCRB CDR3s from Type 1 diabetes patients were moderately but significantly shorter in all four CD4+ subsets.

To note about this clone: Its target is not known.

The CDR3 totals 13 residues. Trimming cost V 4 bases and J 10 bases, with 20 bases left between them. Germline V lookup: CDR1 GTSNPN, CDR2 SVGIG (reference sequence). The investigators reverse transcribed all of the isolated RNA, so they sequenced expressed TCRB transcripts. Profiled with immunoSEQ multiplex PCR; TCRdb holds only in-frame clones, not every one. This sample has more than 300,000 clones, with more than 12% found just once. The chain couples TRBV30 to TRBJ2-7, with D possibly matching TRBD1 (6 bases). Source material: naive CD4+ T cells from blood. The clonotype originates from a young woman in good health. Here the CDR3 reads CAWNFQKGGEQYF. CDR3 nucleotide sequence: TGTGCCTGGAATTTCCAGAAAGGGGGTGAACAGTACTTC.